Listed here are 4 T cell receptor beta chains from one sample, sequenced in a study of shared clonotypes between healthy human individuals. The assay was immunoSEQ multiplex PCR, and TCRdb's table has in-frame clones only and misses some. Among around 980,000 clones listed, about four fifths were seen once. The specimen was memory CD4+ T cells from PBMCs. Indicated subset: CD45RA-negative fraction. These TCRs come from a man aged 18 to 29 in good health. Some clones in this sample may be carry-over from other donors' samples.

The chain joins TRBV6-5 to TRBJ1-3; D not certain. Germline V CDR1 and CDR2: MNHEY, SVGAGI. The CDR3 totals 15 residues. Trimming took 6 bases from V and 0 from J, leaving 12 bases between them. The CDR3 region is CASRNGRPSGNTIYF. CDR3 DNA: TGTGCCAGCAGAAATGGACGTCCCTCTGGAAACACCATATATTTT.

The gene calls are TRBV5-6 and TRBJ2-3, with 7 bases fitting TRBD2. Germline loops: CDR1 SGHDT, CDR2 YYEEEE. CDR3 size: 15 residues. V shed 0 bases and J 2 bases; nucleotides not matched to a gene: 3. CDR3 protein: CASSLGLAVTDTQYF. The CDR3 nucleotides are TGTGCCAGCAGCTTGGGTCTAGCGGTCACAGATACGCAGTATTTT.

The chain has TRBV7-2 and TRBJ2-7; TRBD1 matches at 7 bases. The germline V gene encodes CDR1 SGHTA and CDR2 FQGNSA. There are 15 residues in the CDR3. The J segment lost 3 bases and the V segment lost 7 bases, leaving 12 bases of the junction unmatched. The CDR3 region has the DNA TGTGCCAGCATCCAACAGACAGGGCCCTTCTACGAGCAGTACTTC. This translates into CASIQQTGPFYEQYF.

V gene TRBV20-1 combines with J gene TRBJ2-5; unclear D gene. Trimming removed 0 bases from V and 10 bases from J, with 9 bases in between. The CDR3 totals 11 residues. Germline CDR1 DFQATT, CDR2 SNEGSKA (reference sequence). CDR3 protein: CSAREVLGQYF. The CDR3 DNA sequence: TGCAGTGCTAGAGAGGTGCTGGGCCAGTACTTC.